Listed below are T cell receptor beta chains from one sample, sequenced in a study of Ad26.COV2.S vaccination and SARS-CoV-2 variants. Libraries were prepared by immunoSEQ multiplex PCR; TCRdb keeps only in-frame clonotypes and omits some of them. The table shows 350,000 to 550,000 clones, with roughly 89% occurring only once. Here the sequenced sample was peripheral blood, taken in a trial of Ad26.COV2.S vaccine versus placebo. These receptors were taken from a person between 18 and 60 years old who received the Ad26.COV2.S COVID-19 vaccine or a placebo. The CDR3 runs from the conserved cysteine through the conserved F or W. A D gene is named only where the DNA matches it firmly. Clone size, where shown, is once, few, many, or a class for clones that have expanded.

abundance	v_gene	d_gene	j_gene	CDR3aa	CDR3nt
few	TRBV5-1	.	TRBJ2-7	CASSSNSRYEQYF	TGCGCCAGCAGCTCCAACAGCAGGTACGAGCAGTACTTC
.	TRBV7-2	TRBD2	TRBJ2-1	CASSFRTSGGAGEQFF	TGTGCCAGCAGCTTCCGGACTAGCGGGGGGGCCGGGGAGCAGTTCTTC
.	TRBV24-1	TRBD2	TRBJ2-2	CATSEAGGHTGELFF	TGTGCCACCAGTGAGGCGGGAGGGCATACCGGGGAGCTGTTTTTT
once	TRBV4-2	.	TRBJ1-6	CASSQAVGSSYNSPLHF	TGTGCCAGCAGCCAAGCTGTCGGGAGCTCCTATAATTCACCCCTCCACTTT
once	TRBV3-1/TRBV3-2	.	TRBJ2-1	CASSYAVSSYNEQFF	TGTGCCAGCAGCTACGCCGTAAGCTCCTACAATGAGCAGTTCTTC
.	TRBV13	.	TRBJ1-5	CASSFGGNQPQHF	TGTGCCAGCAGCTTCGGGGGGAATCAGCCCCAGCATTTT
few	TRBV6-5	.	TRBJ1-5	CASSPSKNQPQHF	TGTGCCAGCAGCCCCTCGAAGAATCAGCCCCAGCATTTT
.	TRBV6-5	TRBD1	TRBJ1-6	CAIQAGTVNSPLHF	TGTGCCATCCAAGCCGGGACAGTTAATTCACCCCTCCACTTT
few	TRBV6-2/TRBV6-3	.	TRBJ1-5	CASSQIRGGKDSNQPQHF	TGTGCCAGCAGCCAAATCAGGGGAGGGAAGGATAGCAATCAGCCCCAGCATTTT
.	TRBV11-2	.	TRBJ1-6	CASSPSSYNSPLHF	TGTGCCAGCAGCCCCAGCTCCTATAATTCACCCCTCCACTTT
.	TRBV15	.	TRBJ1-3	CATRVSPGDTIYF	TGTGCCACCAGGGTCTCACCCGGAGACACCATATATTTT
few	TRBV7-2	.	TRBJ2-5	CASSLAGTTQYF	TGTGCCAGCAGCTTAGCGGGGACCACCCAGTACTTC
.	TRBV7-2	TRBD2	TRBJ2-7	CASSLVRASGASYEQYF	TGTGCCAGCAGCTTGGTGCGGGCTAGCGGGGCCTCCTACGAGCAGTACTTC
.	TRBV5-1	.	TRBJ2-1	CASSPGWNEQFF	TGCGCCAGCAGCCCAGGGTGGAATGAGCAGTTCTTC
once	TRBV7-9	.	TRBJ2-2	CASSLLPSGELFF	TGTGCCAGCAGCTTACTGCCGAGTGGGGAGCTGTTTTTT
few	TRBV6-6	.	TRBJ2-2	CASSAEGRRFLNAANTGELFF	TGTGCCAGCAGCGCAGAGGGGCGCCGGTTCTTAAACGCCGCGAACACCGGGGAGCTGTTTTTT
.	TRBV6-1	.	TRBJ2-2	CASSEAGVVTGELFF	TGTGCCAGCAGTGAAGCTGGTGTAGTCACCGGGGAGCTGTTTTTT
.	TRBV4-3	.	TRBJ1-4	CASSQGPDRSKLFF	TGCGCCAGCAGCCAAGGACCCGACAGGTCAAAACTGTTTTTT
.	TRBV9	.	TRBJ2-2	CASSGGRSSAGGELFF	TGTGCCAGCAGCGGTGGGCGGTCCTCTGCAGGCGGGGAGCTGTTTTTT
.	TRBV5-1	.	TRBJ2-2	CASSPNRPNTGELFF	TGCGCCAGCAGCCCGAACAGACCGAACACCGGGGAGCTGTTTTTT
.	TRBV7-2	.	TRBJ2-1	CASSSPGRSGGWDEQFF	TGTGCCAGCAGCTCCCCAGGGAGGAGCGGTGGGTGGGATGAGCAGTTCTTC
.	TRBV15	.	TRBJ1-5	CATSREGRDQPQHF	TGTGCCACCAGCAGAGAAGGCCGCGATCAGCCCCAGCATTTT
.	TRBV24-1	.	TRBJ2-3	CATSDLDTQYF	TGTGCCACCAGTGACCTTGATACGCAGTATTTT
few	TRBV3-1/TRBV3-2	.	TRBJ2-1	CASSQPIGLSSYNEQFF	TGTGCCAGCAGCCAACCCATCGGCTTGTCCTCCTACAATGAGCAGTTCTTC
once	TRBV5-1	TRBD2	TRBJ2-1	CASSYLAGAYNEQFF	TGCGCCAGCAGCTATCTAGCGGGAGCCTACAATGAGCAGTTCTTC
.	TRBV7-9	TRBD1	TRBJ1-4	CASSWTGGDEKLFF	TGTGCCAGCAGCTGGACAGGGGGAGATGAAAAACTGTTTTTT
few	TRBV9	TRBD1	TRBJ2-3	CASSVDIGTGATDTQYF	TGTGCCAGCAGCGTAGATATTGGGACAGGGGCCACAGATACGCAGTATTTT
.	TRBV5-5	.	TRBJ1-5	CASSLDGFGNQPQHF	TGTGCCAGCAGCTTGGACGGTTTTGGCAATCAGCCCCAGCATTTT
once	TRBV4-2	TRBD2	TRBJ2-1	CASSLREGGVGNEQFF	TGTGCCAGCAGCTTAAGGGAGGGAGGAGTCGGGAATGAGCAGTTCTTC
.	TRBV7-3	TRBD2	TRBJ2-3	CASSLNRGSSGVADTQYF	TGTGCCAGCAGCTTAAACCGAGGGTCTAGCGGGGTGGCAGATACGCAGTATTTT
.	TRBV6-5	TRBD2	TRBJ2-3	CASSFSGTSTDTQYF	TGTGCCAGCAGCTTTAGCGGGACTAGCACAGATACGCAGTATTTT
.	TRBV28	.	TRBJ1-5	CASSLWSTVSNQPQHF	TGTGCCAGCAGTTTATGGAGCACCGTTAGCAATCAGCCCCAGCATTTT
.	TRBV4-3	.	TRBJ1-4	CASSRARGTFEKLFF	TGCGCCAGCAGCCGGGCCCGCGGGACATTTGAAAAACTGTTTTTT
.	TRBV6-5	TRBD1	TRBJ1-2	CASNRDSNYGYTF	TGTGCCAGCAACCGGGACAGCAACTATGGCTACACCTTC
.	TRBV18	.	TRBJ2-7	CASSPPLSYEQYF	TGTGCCAGCTCACCACCCCTCTCCTACGAGCAGTACTTC
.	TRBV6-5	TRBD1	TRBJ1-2	CASSYSGGRAGYTF	TGTGCCAGCAGTTACTCAGGGGGCAGGGCTGGCTACACCTTC
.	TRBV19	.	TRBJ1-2	CASSIYRGSGYGYTF	TGTGCCAGTAGTATTTATAGGGGGTCCGGCTATGGCTACACCTTC
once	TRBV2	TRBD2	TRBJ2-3	CASSEAAGGPTDTQYF	TGTGCCAGCAGTGAAGCGGCGGGGGGGCCCACAGATACGCAGTATTTT
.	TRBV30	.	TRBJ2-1	CAWSVGVGRNEQFF	TGTGCCTGGAGTGTAGGTGTGGGGAGGAATGAGCAGTTCTTC
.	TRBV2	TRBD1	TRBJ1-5	CASRDREDQPQHF	TGTGCCAGCAGGGACAGGGAGGATCAGCCCCAGCATTTT
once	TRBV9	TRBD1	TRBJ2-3	CASSASGQGALDTQYF	TGTGCCAGCAGCGCCTCAGGACAGGGGGCATTAGATACGCAGTATTTT
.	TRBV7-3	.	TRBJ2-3	CASSLFTDTQYF	TGTGCCAGCAGCTTGTTCACAGATACGCAGTATTTT